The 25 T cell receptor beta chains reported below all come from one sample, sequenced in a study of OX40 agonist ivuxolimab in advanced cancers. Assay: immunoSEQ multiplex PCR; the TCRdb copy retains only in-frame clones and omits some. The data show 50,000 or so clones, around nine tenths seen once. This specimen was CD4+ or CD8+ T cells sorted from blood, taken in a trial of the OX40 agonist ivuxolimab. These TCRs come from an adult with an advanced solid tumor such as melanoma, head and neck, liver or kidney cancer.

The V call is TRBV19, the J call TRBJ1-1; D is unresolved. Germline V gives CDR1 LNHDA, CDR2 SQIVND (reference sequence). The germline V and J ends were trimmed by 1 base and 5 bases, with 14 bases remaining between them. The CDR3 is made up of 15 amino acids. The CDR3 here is CASSIGTGKLTEAFF. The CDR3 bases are TGTGCCAGTAGTATAGGGACGGGAAAGTTGACTGAAGCTTTCTTT.

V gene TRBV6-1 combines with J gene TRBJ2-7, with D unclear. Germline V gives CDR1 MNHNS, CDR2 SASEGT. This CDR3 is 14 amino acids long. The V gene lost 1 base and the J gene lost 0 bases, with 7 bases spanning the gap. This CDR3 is CASSEVGTSYEQYF. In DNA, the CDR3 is TGTGCCAGCAGTGAAGTAGGCACCTCCTACGAGCAGTACTTC.

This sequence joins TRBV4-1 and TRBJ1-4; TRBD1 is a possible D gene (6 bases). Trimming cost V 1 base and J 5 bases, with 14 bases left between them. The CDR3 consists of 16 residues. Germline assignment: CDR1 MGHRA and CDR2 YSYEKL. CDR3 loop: CASSQAGNRANEKLFF. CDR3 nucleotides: TGCGCCAGCAGCCAAGCTGGGAACAGGGCAAATGAAAAACTGTTTTTT.

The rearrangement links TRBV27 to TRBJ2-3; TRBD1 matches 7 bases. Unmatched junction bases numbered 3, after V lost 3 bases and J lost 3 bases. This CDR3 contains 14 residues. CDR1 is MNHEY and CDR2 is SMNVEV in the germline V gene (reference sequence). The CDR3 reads CASSFFRGTDTQYF. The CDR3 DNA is TGTGCCAGCAGTTTTTTCAGGGGGACAGATACGCAGTATTTT.

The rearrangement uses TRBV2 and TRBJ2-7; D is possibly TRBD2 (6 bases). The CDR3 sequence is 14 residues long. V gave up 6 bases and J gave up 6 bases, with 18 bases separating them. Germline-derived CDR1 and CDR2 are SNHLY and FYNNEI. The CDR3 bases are TGTGCCAGCAGCTGGGGCGGGAATCTCGGCGAGCAGTACTTC. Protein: CASSWGGNLGEQYF.

The CDR3 sequence is CASGLIRGDLVSDEQFF. The CDR3 DNA reads as TGTGCTAGTGGTTTGATCCGAGGGGACTTGGTTAGCGATGAGCAGTTCTTC. The V gene is TRBV12-5, the J gene TRBJ2-1, with a tentative D call TRBD2 (6 bases). V lost 2 bases to trimming and J lost 8 bases, with 22 bases between them. The CDR3 has 17 amino acids. CDR1 is LGHNT, CDR2 FRNRAP, per germline.

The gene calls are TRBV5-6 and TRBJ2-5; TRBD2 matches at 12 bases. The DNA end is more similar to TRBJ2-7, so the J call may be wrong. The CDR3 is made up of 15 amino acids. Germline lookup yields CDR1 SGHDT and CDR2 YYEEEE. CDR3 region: CASRLLAGGPYEQYF. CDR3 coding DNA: TGTGCCAGCAGGTTACTAGCGGGGGGTCCCTACGAGCAGTACTTC.

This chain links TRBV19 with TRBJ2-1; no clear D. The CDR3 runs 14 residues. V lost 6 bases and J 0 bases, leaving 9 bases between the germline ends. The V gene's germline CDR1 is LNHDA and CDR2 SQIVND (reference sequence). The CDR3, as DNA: TGTGCCAGTAGGGAGACAAACTCCTACAATGAGCAGTTCTTC. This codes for CASRETNSYNEQFF.

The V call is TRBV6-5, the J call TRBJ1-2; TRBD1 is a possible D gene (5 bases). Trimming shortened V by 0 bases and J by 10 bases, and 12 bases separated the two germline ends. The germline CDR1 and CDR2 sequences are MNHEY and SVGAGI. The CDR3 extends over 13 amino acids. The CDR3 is CASSYSFQGDYTF. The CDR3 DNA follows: TGTGCCAGCAGTTACTCATTCCAGGGCGACTACACCTTC.

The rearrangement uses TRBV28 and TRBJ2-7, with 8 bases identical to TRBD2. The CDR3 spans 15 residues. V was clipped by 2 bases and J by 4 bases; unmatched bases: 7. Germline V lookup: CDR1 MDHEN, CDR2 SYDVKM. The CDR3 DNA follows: TGTGCCAGCAGTTTAAGCTCGGGAGGGGCGTACGAGCAGTACTTC. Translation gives CASSLSSGGAYEQYF.

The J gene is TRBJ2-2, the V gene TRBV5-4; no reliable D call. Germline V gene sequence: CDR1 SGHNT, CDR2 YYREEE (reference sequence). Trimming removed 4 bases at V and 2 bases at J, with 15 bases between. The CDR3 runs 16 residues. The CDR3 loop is CASSPPDQRNTGELFF. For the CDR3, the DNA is TGTGCCAGCAGCCCCCCAGACCAAAGAAACACCGGGGAGCTGTTTTTT.

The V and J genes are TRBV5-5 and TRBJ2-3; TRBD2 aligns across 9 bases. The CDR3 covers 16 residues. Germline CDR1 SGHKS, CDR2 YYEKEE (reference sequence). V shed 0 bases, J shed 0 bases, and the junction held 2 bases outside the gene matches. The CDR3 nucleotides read TGTGCCAGCAGCTTGGTAGCGGGGGTAAGCACAGATACGCAGTATTTT. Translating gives CASSLVAGVSTDTQYF.

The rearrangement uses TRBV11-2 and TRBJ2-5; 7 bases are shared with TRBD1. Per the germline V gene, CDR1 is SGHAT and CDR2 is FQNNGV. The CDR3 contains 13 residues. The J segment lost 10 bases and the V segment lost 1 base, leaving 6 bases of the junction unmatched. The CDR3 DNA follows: TGTGCCAGCAGCTTAGGGCAGGGGGTGGACCAGTACTTC. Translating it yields CASSLGQGVDQYF.

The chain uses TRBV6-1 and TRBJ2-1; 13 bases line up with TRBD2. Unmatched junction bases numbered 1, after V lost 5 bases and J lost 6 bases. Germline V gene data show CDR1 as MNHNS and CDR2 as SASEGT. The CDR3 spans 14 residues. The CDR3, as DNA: TGTGCCAGCAGTACTAGCGGGGGGGCCAATGAGCAGTTCTTC. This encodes CASSTSGGANEQFF.

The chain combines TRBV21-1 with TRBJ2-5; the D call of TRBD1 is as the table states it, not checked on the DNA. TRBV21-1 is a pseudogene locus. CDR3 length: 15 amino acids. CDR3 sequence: CALANRDRAQETQYF. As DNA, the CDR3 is TGTGCCTTGGCAAACCGGGACAGGGCCCAAGAGACCCAGTACTTC.

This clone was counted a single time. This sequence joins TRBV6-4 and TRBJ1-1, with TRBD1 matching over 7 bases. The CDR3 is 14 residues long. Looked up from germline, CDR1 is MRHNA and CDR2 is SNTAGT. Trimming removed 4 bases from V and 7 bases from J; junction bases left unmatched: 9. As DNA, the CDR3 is TGTGCCAGCAGTGCTACAGGGGCGGGAGGTGAAGCTTTCTTT. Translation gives CASSATGAGGEAFF.

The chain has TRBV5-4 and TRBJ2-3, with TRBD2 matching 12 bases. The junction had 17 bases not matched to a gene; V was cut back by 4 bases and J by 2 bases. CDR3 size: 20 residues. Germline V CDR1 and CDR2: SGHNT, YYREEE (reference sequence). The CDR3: CASSTDRATSGGPSTDTQYF. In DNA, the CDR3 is TGTGCCAGCAGCACGGACAGGGCGACTAGCGGGGGACCTTCCACAGATACGCAGTATTTT. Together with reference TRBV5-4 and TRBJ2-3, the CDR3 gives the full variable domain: ETGVTQSPTHLIKTRGQQVTLRCSSQSGHNTVSWYQQALGQGPQFIFQYYREEENGRGNFPPRFSGLQFPNYSSELNVNALELDDSALYLCASSTDRATSGGPSTDTQYFGPGTRLTVL.

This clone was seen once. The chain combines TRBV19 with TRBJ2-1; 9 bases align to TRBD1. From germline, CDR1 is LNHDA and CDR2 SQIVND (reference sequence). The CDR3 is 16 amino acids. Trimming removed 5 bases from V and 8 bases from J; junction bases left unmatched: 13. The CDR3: CASSARPGQGGHEQFF. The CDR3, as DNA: TGTGCCAGTAGTGCCCGGCCGGGACAGGGAGGCCATGAGCAGTTCTTC.

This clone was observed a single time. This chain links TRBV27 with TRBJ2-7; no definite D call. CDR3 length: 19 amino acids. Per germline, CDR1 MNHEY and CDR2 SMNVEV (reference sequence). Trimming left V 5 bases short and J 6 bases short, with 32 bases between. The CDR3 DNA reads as TGTGCCAGCAGTCCACGTTATCGTGTGACGGACGTTACGGTTAGCGAGCAGTACTTC. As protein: CASSPRYRVTDVTVSEQYF.

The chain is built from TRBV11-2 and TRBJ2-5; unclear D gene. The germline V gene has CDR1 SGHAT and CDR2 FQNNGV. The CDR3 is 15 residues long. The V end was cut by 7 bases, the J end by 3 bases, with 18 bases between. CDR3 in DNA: TGTGCCAGCAACCCCCCCGACTCGGATGAAGAGACCCAGTACTTC. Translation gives CASNPPDSDEETQYF.

The CDR3, as DNA: TGTGCCAGTAGTAAACAACCCGCCGCTTATAATTCACCCCTCCACTTT. Its protein is CASSKQPAAYNSPLHF. This sequence joins TRBV19 and TRBJ1-6; D is ambiguous. CDR1 is LNHDA, CDR2 SQIVND, per germline (reference sequence). This CDR3 contains 16 residues. Trimming shortened V by 4 bases and J by 4 bases, and 14 bases separated the two germline ends.

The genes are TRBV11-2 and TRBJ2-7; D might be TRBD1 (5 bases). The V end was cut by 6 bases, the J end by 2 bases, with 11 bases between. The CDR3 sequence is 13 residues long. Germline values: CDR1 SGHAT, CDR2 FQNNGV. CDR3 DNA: TGTGCCAGCAGGCCTACAGGTACCTACGAGCAGTACTTC. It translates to CASRPTGTYEQYF.

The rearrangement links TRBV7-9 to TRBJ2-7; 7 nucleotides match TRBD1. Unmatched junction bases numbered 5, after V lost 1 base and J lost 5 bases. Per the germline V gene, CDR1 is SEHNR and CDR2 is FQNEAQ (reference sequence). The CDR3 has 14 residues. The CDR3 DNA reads TGTGCCAGCAGCTTAGGAGGCAGGGGGAACGAGCAGTACTTC. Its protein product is CASSLGGRGNEQYF.

CDR3 loop: CASSQAFGYGPYNEQFF. The CDR3 nucleotides read TGTGCCAGCAGCCAAGCGTTTGGATATGGGCCCTACAATGAGCAGTTCTTC. V gene TRBV14 combines with J gene TRBJ2-1; D is unresolved. This CDR3 is built from 17 residues. Germline-derived CDR1 and CDR2 are SGHDN and FVKESK. The ends were cut back, 1 base at V and 2 bases at J, with 15 bases in the middle.

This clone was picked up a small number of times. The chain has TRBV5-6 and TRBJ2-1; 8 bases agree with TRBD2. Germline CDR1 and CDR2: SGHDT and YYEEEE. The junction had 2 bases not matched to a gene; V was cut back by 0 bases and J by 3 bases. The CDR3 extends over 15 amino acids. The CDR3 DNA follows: TGTGCCAGCAGCTTGGGGACTAGCTTCTACAATGAGCAGTTCTTC. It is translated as CASSLGTSFYNEQFF.